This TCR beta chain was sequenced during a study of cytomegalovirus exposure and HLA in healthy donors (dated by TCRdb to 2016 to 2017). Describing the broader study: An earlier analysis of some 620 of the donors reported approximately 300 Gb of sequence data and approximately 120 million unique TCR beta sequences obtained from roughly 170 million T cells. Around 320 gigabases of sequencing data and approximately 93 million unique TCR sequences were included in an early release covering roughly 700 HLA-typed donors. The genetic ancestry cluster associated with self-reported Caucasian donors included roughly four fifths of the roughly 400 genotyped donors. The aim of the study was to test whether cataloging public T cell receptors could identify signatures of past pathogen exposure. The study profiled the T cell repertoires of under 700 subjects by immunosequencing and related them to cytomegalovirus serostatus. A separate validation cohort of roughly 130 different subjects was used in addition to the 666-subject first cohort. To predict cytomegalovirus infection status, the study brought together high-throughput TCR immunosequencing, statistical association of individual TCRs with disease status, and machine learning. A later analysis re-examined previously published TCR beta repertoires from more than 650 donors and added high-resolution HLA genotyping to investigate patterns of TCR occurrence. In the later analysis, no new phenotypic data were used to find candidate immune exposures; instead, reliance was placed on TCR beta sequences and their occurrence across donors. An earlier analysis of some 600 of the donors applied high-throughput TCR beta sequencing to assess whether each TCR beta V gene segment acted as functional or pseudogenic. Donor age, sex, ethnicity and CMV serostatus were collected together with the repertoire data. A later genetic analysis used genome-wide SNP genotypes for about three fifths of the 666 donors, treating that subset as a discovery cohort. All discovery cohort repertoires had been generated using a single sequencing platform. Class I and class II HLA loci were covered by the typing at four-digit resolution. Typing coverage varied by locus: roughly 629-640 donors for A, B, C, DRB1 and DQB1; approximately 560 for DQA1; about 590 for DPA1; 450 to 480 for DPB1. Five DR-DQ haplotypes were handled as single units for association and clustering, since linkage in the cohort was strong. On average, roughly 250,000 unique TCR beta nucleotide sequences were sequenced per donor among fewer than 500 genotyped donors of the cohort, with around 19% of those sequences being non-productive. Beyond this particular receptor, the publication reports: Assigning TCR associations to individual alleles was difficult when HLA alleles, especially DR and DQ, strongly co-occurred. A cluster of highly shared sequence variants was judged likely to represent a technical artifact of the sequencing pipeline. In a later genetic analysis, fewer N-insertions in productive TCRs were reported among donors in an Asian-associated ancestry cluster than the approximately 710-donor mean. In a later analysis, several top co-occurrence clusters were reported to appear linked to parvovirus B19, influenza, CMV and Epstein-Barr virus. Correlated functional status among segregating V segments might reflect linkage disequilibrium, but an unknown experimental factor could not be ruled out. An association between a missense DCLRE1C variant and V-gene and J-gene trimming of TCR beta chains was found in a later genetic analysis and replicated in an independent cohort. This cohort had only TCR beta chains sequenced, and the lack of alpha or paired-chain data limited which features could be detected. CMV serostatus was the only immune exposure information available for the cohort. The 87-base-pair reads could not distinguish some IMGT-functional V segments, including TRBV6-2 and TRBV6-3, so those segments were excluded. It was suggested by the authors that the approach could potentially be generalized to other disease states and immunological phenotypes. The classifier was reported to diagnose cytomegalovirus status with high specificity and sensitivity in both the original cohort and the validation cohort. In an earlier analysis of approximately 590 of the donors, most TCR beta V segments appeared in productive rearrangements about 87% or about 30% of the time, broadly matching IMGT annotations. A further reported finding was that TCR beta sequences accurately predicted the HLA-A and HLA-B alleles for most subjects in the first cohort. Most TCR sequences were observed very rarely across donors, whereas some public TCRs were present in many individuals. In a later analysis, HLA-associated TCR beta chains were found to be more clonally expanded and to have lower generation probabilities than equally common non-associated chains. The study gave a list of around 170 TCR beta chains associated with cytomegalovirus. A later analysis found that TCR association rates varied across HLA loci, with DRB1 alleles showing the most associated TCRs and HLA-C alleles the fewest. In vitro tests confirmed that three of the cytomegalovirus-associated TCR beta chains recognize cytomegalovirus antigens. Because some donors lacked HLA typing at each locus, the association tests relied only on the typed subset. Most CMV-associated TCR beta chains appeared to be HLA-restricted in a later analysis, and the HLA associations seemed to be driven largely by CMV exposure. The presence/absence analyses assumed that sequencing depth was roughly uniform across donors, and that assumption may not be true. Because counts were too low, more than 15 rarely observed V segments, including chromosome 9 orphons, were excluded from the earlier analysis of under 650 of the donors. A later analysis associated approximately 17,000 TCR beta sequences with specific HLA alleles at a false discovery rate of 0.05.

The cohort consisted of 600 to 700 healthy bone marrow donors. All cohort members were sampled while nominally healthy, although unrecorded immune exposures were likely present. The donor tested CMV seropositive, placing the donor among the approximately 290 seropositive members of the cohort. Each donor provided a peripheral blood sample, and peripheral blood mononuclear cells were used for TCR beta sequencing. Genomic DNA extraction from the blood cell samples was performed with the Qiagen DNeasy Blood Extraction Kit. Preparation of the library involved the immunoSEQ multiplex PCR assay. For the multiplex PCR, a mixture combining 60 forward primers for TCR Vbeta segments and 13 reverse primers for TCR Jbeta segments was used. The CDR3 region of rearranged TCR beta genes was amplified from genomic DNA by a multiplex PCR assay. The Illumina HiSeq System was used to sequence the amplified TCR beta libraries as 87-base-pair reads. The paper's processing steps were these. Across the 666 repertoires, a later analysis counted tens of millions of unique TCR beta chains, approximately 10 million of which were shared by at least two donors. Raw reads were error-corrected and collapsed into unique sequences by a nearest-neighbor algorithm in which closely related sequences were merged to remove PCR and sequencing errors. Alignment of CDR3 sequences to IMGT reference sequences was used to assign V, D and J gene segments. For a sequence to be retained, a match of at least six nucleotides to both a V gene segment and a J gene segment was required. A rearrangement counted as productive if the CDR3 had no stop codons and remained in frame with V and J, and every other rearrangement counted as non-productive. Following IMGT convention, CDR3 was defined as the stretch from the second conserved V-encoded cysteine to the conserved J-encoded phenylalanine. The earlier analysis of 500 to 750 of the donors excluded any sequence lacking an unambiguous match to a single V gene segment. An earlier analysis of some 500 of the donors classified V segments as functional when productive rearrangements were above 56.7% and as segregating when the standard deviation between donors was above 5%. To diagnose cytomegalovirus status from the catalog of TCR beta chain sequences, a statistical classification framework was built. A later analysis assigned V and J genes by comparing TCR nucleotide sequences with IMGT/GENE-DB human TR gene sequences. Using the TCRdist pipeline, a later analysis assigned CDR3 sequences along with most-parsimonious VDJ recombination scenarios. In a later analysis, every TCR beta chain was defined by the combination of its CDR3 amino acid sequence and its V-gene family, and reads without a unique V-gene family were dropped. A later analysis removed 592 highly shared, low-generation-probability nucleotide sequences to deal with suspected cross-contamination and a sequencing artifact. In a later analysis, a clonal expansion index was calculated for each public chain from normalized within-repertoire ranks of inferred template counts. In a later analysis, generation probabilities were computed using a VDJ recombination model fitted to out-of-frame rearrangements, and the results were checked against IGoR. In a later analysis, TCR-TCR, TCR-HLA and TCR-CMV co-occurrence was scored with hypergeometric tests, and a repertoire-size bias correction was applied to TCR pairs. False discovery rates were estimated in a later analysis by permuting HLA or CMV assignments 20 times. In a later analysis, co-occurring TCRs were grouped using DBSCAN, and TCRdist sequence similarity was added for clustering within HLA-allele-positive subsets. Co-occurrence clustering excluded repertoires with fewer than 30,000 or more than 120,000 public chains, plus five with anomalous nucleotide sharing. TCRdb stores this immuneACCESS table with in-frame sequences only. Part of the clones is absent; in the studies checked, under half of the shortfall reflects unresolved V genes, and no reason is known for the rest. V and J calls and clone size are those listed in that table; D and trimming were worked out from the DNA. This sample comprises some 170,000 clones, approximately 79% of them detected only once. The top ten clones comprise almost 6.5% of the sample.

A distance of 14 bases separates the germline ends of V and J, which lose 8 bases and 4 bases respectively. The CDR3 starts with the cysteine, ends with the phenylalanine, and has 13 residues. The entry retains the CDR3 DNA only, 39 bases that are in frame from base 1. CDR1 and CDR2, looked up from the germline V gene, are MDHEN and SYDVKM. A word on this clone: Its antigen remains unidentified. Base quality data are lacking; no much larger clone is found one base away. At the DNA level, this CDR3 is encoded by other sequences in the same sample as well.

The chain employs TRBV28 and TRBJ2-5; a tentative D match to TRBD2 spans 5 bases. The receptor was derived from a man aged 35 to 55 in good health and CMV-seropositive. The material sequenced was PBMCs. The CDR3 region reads CASRGWSGETQYF. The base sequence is TGTGCCAGCCGCGGGTGGTCGGGAGAGACCCAGTACTTC.